This T cell receptor beta chain was identified during a study of shared clonotypes between healthy human individuals. Every unsorted PBMC PCR replicate was loaded with about 300 ng DNA, roughly 32,000 T cell genomes. Ten immunoSEQ deep assay plates were used to sequence the DNA of unsorted PBMCs. Data came from immunoSEQ multiplex PCR; TCRdb stores just in-frame clones and leaves some out. Counted here are around 510,000 clones, 70% to 80% occurring once; the ten biggest clones make up more than 10%. Study outcomes and limitations: Researchers sampled blood only, noting tissue repertoires likely differ.

Genomic DNA for unsorted samples was obtained from about 88 million PBMCs. Notes on this clone: As yet, its antigen is unknown.

Sequenced sample: PBMCs. This clonotype originated in a woman in her thirties or forties in good health. Some clones in this sample may be carry-over from other donors' samples.

In DNA, the CDR3 is TGTGCCATCAGTGAGTCACTGGGCGGGAGCATCTACGAGCAGTACTTC. It yields the protein CAISESLGGSIYEQYF. This chain links TRBV10-3 with TRBJ2-7; 7 nucleotides line up with TRBD2. Germline V gene sequence: CDR1 ENHRY, CDR2 SYGVKD. J was trimmed by 3 bases and V by 0 bases; bases with no gene match: 8. This CDR3 spans 16 amino acids.